The clone carrying this T cell receptor (beta chain) appeared a few times. This specimen comes from a study of blood T cells in healthy people across ages. Germline V gene data show CDR1 as MNHEY and CDR2 as SMNVEV (reference sequence). The trim removed 8 bases at V and 7 bases at J, leaving 16 bases unmatched. The CDR3 consists of 15 residues. Using a J-beta primer mix together with a sample-barcoded 5' primer, a second PCR was run for roughly 7 to 11 cycles. TCRdb re-analysed the 5' RACE reads in MiXCR, keeping a single row per CDR3 protein. The sample consists of about 1,600,000 distinct CDR3 sequences, about 40% of them appearing once.

The chain carries TRBV27 and TRBJ1-2, with 7 nucleotides matching TRBD1. The receptor was derived from a young woman in good health. What was sequenced was blood. CDR3 nucleotides: TGTGCCAGCCGATCGGGAGGGGGCGCTGGATCTGGCTACACCTTC. Protein sequence: CASRSGGGAGSGYTF.